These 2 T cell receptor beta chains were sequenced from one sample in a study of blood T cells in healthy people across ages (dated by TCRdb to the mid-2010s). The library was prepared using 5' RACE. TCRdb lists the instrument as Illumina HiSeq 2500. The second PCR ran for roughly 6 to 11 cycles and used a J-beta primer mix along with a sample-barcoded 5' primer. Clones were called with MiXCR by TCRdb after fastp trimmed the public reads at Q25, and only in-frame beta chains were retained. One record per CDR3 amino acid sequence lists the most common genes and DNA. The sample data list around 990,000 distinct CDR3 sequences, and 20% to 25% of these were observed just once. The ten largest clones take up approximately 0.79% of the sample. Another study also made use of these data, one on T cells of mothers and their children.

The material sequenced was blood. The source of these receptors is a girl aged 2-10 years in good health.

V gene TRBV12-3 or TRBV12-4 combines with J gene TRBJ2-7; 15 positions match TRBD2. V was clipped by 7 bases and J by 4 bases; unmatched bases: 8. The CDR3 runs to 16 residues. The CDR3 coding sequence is TGTGCCAGCACCGGACTAGCGGGAGGGCCATGGTACGAGCAGTACTTC. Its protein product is CASTGLAGGPWYEQYF.

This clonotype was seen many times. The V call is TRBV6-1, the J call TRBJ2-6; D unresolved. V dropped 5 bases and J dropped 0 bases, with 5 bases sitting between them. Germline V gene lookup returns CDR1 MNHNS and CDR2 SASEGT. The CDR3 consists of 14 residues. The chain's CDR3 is CASSYDSGANVLTF. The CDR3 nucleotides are TGTGCCAGCAGTTACGACTCTGGGGCCAACGTCCTGACTTTC.